The 22 T cell receptor beta chains given below trace back to one sample, sequenced in a study of CD8 T cells in Susac syndrome. RNA, at roughly 0.5 to 1 ug, was reverse transcribed with random hexamers. One entry per CDR3 protein, called by TCRdb with MiXCR from the immunoSEQ multiplex PCR reads. The sample shows tens of thousands of distinct CDR3 sequences, 91% of them seen only once. Input material: CD8+ T cells from PBMCs. The receptors originated from a human donor with multiple sclerosis.

J is TRBJ1-4 and V is TRBV28, with D unresolved. V lost 4 bases, J lost 2 bases, and 14 bases lay in between. CDR1 and CDR2 from the germline V gene are MDHEN and SYDVKM. The CDR3 consists of 16 residues. The CDR3 DNA is TGTGCCAGCAGTTCCTTCCCCCCGGGGACTAATGAAAAACTGTTTTTT. It yields the protein CASSSFPPGTNEKLFF.

The genes are TRBV4-1 and TRBJ2-7; weak D call: TRBD1 (5 bases). CDR1 and CDR2 (germline): MGHRA, YSYEKL. V was trimmed by 0 bases and J by 3 bases, leaving 12 bases between them. The CDR3 length is 15 residues. In nucleotides, the CDR3 is TGCGCCAGCAGCCAAGAGGAAGGCAGGGACTACGAGCAGTACTTC. This encodes CASSQEEGRDYEQYF.

The chain uses TRBV28 and TRBJ2-5; 7 nucleotides agree with TRBD1. CDR1 and CDR2 from the germline V gene are MDHEN and SYDVKM. V lost 10 bases, J lost 5 bases, and 7 bases stayed unmatched. CDR3 size: 12 residues. CDR3 sequence reads: CATHRGGETQYF. CDR3 in DNA: TGTGCCACCCACAGGGGCGGGGAGACCCAGTACTTC.

The chain carries TRBV20-1 and TRBJ2-1, with 11 bases fitting TRBD2. Germline V gene sequence: CDR1 DFQATT, CDR2 SNEGSKA (reference sequence). J gave up 5 bases and V 4 bases, and 1 base lay outside the gene matches. The CDR3 runs to 13 residues. CDR3 region: CSATSGRNNEQFF. CDR3 coding DNA: TGCAGTGCTACTAGCGGGAGGAACAATGAGCAGTTCTTC.

The chain has TRBV19 and TRBJ1-1; D gene uncertain. The CDR3 extends over 15 amino acids. Germline loops: CDR1 LNHDA, CDR2 SQIVND (reference sequence). Trimming took 1 base from V and 3 from J, leaving 12 bases between them. CDR3 loop: CASSIGPLGDTEAFF. The CDR3 DNA follows: TGTGCCAGTAGTATAGGACCCCTCGGGGACACTGAAGCTTTCTTT.

The rearrangement links TRBV7-9 to TRBJ2-1, with D perhaps matching TRBD2 (7 bases). V was pared by 3 bases and J by 8 bases, with 14 bases between. This CDR3 has 14 amino acids. Germline V gives CDR1 SEHNR, CDR2 FQNEAQ (reference sequence). The DNA for the CDR3 is TGTGCCAGCAGCTTCGGGGGCGGGGGCGATGAGCAGTTCTTC. Protein product: CASSFGGGGDEQFF.

The sample holds one count of this clonotype. The chain has TRBV30 and TRBJ1-1; D is undetermined. V was clipped by 5 bases and J by 5 bases, with 9 bases between them. CDR3 length: 11 amino acids. CDR1 GTSNPN and CDR2 SVGIG come from the germline V gene (reference sequence). The CDR3 is CAWDVGTEAFF. The CDR3 DNA reads TGTGCCTGGGATGTAGGGACTGAAGCTTTCTTT.

This sequence joins TRBV4-3 and TRBJ2-7; 7 bases fit TRBD2. The CDR3 is made up of 16 amino acids. Trimming cost V 0 bases and J 0 bases; bases outside gene matches: 5. CDR1 is LGHNA and CDR2 is YSLEER in the germline V gene. In DNA, the CDR3 is TGCGCCAGCAGCCAAGATCCCCGGGAGGACTCCTACGAGCAGTACTTC. Amino acids: CASSQDPREDSYEQYF.

J is TRBJ2-6 and V is TRBV9; the D call may be TRBD1 or TRBD2 (5 bases each). Germline CDR1 and CDR2: SGDLS and YYNGEE. The CDR3 has 17 amino acids. The germline V and J ends were trimmed by 4 bases and 4 bases, with 18 bases remaining between them. CDR3 loop: CASSISSGHVGANVLTF. The CDR3 DNA reads TGTGCCAGCAGCATCTCGTCGGGGCATGTAGGGGCCAACGTCCTGACTTTC.

CDR3 DNA: TGTGCCAGCAGCCAAGAAGAGGGCCCCCTCGGCTACGAGCAGTACTTC. Protein: CASSQEEGPLGYEQYF. The chain couples TRBV3-1 to TRBJ2-7; the D gene is possibly TRBD2 (5 bases). In germline, CDR1 is LGHDT, CDR2 YNNKEL (reference sequence). The CDR3 has 16 residues. V was clipped by 0 bases and J by 3 bases, with 15 bases between them.

The chain combines TRBV9 with TRBJ2-7; 7 bases line up with TRBD2. The CDR3 has 15 residues. Trimming removed 0 bases from V and 7 bases from J; junction bases left unmatched: 10. Germline V lookup: CDR1 SGDLS, CDR2 YYNGEE. CDR3 protein: CASSVDGGSGEEQYF. As DNA, the CDR3 is TGTGCCAGCAGCGTAGACGGCGGGAGCGGCGAGGAGCAGTACTTC.

CDR3 nucleotide sequence: TGTGCCAGCAGGGCGACTAGCGGCCAGACAGATACGCAGTATTTT. It translates to CASRATSGQTDTQYF. The genes are TRBV6-1 and TRBJ2-3; 9 bases agree with TRBD2. Germline loops: CDR1 MNHNS, CDR2 SASEGT. The CDR3 length is 15 residues. Unmatched junction bases numbered 7, after V lost 6 bases and J lost 3 bases.

This chain uses TRBV27 with TRBJ1-5; 7 nucleotides line up with TRBD1. The CDR3 is made up of 12 amino acids. Germline loops: CDR1 MNHEY, CDR2 SMNVEV (reference sequence). Trimming at V came to 8 bases and at J to 8 bases, leaving 6 bases not matched to a gene. The CDR3 sequence is CASGKGGKPQHF. The CDR3 DNA sequence: TGTGCCAGCGGGAAAGGGGGCAAGCCCCAGCATTTT.

V usage is TRBV19 and J usage is TRBJ1-5; the D gene is possibly TRBD1 (6 bases). The CDR3 covers 17 residues. The germline V gene has CDR1 LNHDA and CDR2 SQIVND (reference sequence). Trimming removed 2 bases from V and 0 bases from J, with 14 bases in between. The CDR3 DNA is TGTGCCAGTAGTATATCTACAGGGATTTATAGCAATCAGCCCCAGCATTTT. Protein sequence: CASSISTGIYSNQPQHF.

This clonotype was found a few times. This rearrangement joins TRBV28 to TRBJ2-1; D not resolved. The CDR3 runs to 12 residues. V was cut by 2 bases and J by 7 bases, with 6 bases left in between. Germline V gives CDR1 MDHEN, CDR2 SYDVKM. CDR3 nucleotides: TGTGCCAGCAGTTTAGGGCGGAATGAGCAGTTCTTC. Amino acid sequence: CASSLGRNEQFF.

V and J are TRBV5-1 and TRBJ2-7, with no clear D. The ends were cut back, 0 bases at V and 1 base at J, with 14 bases in the middle. This CDR3 contains 16 residues. The V gene's germline CDR1 is SGHRS and CDR2 YFSETQ. DNA of the CDR3: TGCGCCAGCAGCTTGGAGGGTTCCCCCCTTTCCTACGAGCAGTACTTC. It encodes CASSLEGSPLSYEQYF.

V gene TRBV9 combines with J gene TRBJ1-2, with no clear D. Germline loops: CDR1 SGDLS, CDR2 YYNGEE. V shed 0 bases and J shed 4 bases, with 7 bases lying between them. This CDR3 spans 13 amino acids. This CDR3 reads CASSVGGAYGYTF. The CDR3, as DNA: TGTGCCAGCAGCGTAGGCGGTGCCTATGGCTACACCTTC.

The chain couples TRBV13 to TRBJ1-1; maybe TRBD1 (5 bases). Per germline, CDR1 PRHDT and CDR2 FYEKMQ (reference sequence). Deletions cut 5 bases from V and 2 bases from J, with 12 bases between. CDR3 length: 14 amino acids. Here the CDR3 DNA reads TGTGCCAGCAGCAGGGGACGGTCTAACACTGAAGCTTTCTTT. Translation gives CASSRGRSNTEAFF.

This rearrangement joins TRBV6-5 to TRBJ2-5; D unresolved. Trimming pared 5 bases from V and 4 bases from J, leaving 14 bases between. CDR3 length: 14 amino acids. Germline V gives CDR1 MNHEY, CDR2 SVGAGI. CDR3 sequence reads: CASSPTATLETQYF. The CDR3 DNA follows: TGTGCCAGCAGTCCTACAGCGACTTTAGAGACCCAGTACTTC.

This clonotype was seen just once. The chain employs TRBV6-5 and TRBJ2-7; D possibly corresponds to TRBD1 (6 bases). Germline assignment: CDR1 MNHEY and CDR2 SVGAGI. This CDR3 has 15 amino acids. Trimming took off 0 bases at V and 6 bases at J, with 15 bases between the two ends. CDR3 amino acids: CASSYSVQGTSEQYF. In DNA form, the CDR3 reads TGTGCCAGCAGTTACTCGGTCCAGGGGACAAGCGAGCAGTACTTC.

The chain is built from TRBV20-1 and TRBJ2-3; perhaps TRBD1 as D (6 bases). V was shortened by 3 bases and J by 5 bases, with 12 bases between the two germline ends. Germline V gene data show CDR1 as DFQATT and CDR2 as SNEGSKA (reference sequence). This CDR3 is 13 amino acids long. CDR3 amino acids: CSARMAGEDTQYF. CDR3 DNA sequence: TGCAGTGCTAGGATGGCAGGGGAAGATACGCAGTATTTT.

This chain joins TRBV19 and TRBJ2-1; D remains ambiguous. Germline V gene data show CDR1 as LNHDA and CDR2 as SQIVND (reference sequence). CDR3 length: 15 amino acids. Trimming removed 6 bases at V and 3 bases at J, with 15 bases between. The CDR3 loop is CASRVRDLGYNEQFF. CDR3 in DNA: TGTGCCAGTAGGGTCAGAGATCTTGGCTACAATGAGCAGTTCTTC.